This T cell receptor (beta chain) emerged from a study of regulatory T cells in long-lasting Graves disease. Whole-study context: Freshly diagnosed Graves' patients had used antithyroid drugs for under 3 months.

Arm-PCR with iRepertoire HTBI primers amplified the CDR3 regions for these TCR beta libraries. TCRdb recomputed calls from the multiplex PCR reads with MiXCR, one row per CDR3 protein. This sample has about 440,000 distinct CDR3 sequences; 14% to 15% occur once, and the top ten carry roughly 17%. Time point indicated: newly diagnosed GD, antithyroid drugs for less than 3 months. The TCR library used RNA extracted from PBMCs. This clonotype was seen a handful of times. The sample also formed part of further work on T cells in Graves' hyperthyroidism and ophthalmopathy.

Sequenced here: peripheral blood mononuclear cells (PBMCs), sampled at new diagnosis, from a patient treated with antithyroid drugs. The sequence came from a young woman with Graves disease.

This CDR3 reads CSGGTGRGTQYF. Written as DNA, the CDR3 is TGCAGTGGGGGGACGGGGAGGGGTACGCAGTATTTT. The chain combines TRBV20-1 with TRBJ2-3; 7 bases fit TRBD2. Germline trimming cut 7 bases from V and 8 bases from J; bases unmatched to any gene: 9. The CDR3 has 12 amino acids. Germline V gene sequence: CDR1 DFQATT, CDR2 SNEGSKA (reference sequence).